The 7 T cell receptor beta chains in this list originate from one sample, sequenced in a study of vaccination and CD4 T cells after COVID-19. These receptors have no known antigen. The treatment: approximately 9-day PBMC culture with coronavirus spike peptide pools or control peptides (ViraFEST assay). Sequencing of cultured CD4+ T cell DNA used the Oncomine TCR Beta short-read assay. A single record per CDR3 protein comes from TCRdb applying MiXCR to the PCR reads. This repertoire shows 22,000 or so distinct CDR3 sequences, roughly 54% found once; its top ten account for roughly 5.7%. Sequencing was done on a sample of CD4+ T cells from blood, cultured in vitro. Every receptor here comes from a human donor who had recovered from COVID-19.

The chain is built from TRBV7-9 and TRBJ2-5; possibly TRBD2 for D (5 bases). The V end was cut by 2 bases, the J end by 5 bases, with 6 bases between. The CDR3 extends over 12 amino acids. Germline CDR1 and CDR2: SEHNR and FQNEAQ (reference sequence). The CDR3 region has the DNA TGTGCCAGCAGCTTATGGGAGGAGACCCAGTACTTC. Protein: CASSLWEETQYF.

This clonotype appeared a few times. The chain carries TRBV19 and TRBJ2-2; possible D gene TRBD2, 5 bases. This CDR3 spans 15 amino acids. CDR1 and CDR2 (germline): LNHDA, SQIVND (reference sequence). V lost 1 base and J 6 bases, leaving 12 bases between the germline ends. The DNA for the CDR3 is TGTGCCAGTAGTATAGGGAAAGGGAGTGCCGGGGAGCTGTTTTTT. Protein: CASSIGKGSAGELFF.

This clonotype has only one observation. CDR3 DNA sequence: TGTGCCAGCAGACTAGGAAACACCATATATTTT. Residues: CASRLGNTIYF. V and J are TRBV12-3 or TRBV12-4 and TRBJ1-3; D is ambiguous. Between the trimmed V and J ends, which lost 6 bases and 4 bases, there was a span of 4 bases. The CDR3 has 11 residues.

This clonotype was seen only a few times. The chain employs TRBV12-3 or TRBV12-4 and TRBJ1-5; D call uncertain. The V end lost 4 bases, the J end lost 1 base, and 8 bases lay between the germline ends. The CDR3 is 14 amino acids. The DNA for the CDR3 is TGTGCCAGCAGTTCCACGCAAAGCAATCAGCCCCAGCATTTT. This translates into CASSSTQSNQPQHF.

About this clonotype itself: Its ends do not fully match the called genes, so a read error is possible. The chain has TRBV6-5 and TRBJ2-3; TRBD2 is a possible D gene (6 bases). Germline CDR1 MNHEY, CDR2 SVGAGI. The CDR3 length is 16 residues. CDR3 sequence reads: CASSDSRGLSTDTQYF. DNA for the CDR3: TGTGCCAGCAGTGACTCGCGGGGACTCAGCACAGATACGCAGTATTTT.

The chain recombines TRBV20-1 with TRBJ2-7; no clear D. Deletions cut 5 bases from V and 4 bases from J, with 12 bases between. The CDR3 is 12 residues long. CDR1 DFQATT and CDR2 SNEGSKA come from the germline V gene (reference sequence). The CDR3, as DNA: TGCAGTGCTGGACCTTATGAGTACGAGCAGTACTTC. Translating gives CSAGPYEYEQYF.

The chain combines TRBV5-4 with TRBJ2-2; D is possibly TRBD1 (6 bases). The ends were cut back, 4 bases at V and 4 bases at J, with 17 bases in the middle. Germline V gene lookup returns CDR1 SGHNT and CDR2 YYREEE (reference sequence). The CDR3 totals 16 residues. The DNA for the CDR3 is TGTGCCAGCAGCACATTACAGGGTACCATCACCGGGGAGCTGTTTTTT. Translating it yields CASSTLQGTITGELFF.